The clone carrying this TCR beta chain has at least ten counts. Its cognate antigen is unknown. The sample belongs to a study of neurological immune-mediated disorders. General study results and limits: The most TCR clonal expansion was seen in HTLV-1-associated myelopathy, and the least was seen in multiple sclerosis, which fell below healthy controls.

The length of the CDR3 is 13 residues. Germline CDR1 and CDR2: MNHEY and SVGAGI. J gave up 4 bases and V 6 bases, and 3 bases lay outside the gene matches. The cDNA was generated through 5'RACE incorporating 10-nucleotide random UMIs. TCRdb ran MiXCR on the 5' RACE reads and lists one entry per CDR3 protein. The repertoire consists of 52,000 or so distinct CDR3 sequences, with 3.5% to 4% occurring once and the leading ten covering roughly 2%. There were about a million CD4+ or CD8+ T cells used in the sorted libraries. Sequencing was performed on CD4+ T cells from blood. The sequence came from a woman aged 40 to 55 with multiple sclerosis. The chain uses TRBV6-5 and TRBJ1-2; TRBD1 matches at 9 bases. CDR3 region: CASSEGQGYGYTF. DNA of the CDR3: TGTGCCAGCAGCGAGGGACAGGGCTATGGCTACACCTTC.